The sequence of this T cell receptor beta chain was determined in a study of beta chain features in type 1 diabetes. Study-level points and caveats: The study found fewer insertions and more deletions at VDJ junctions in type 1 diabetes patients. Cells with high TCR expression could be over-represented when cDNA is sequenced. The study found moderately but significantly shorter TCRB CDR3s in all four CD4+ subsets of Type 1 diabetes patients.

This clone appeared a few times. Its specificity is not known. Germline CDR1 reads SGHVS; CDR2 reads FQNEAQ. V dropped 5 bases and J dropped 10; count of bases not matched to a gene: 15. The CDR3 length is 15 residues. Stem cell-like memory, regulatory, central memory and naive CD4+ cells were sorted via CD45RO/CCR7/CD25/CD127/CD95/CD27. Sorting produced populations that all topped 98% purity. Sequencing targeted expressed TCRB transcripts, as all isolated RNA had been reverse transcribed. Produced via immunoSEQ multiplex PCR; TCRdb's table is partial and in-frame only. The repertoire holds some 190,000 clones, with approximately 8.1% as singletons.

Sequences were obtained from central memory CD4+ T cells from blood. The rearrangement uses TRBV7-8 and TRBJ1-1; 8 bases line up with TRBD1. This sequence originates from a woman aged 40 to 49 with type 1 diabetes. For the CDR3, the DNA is TGTGCCAGCAGCGCAGGACAGGGTCCGTTATCTGGAGCTTTCTTT. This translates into CASSAGQGPLSGAFF. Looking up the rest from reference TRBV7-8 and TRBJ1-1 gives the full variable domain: GAGVSQSPRYKVAKRGQDVALRCDPISGHVSLFWYQQALGQGPEFLTYFQNEAQLDKSGLPSDRFFAERPEGSVSTLKIQRTQQEDSAVYLCASSAGQGPLSGAFFGQGTRLTVV.